This is a list of T cell receptor beta chains from one sample in a study of liver allograft versus peripheral blood T cells. A single record per CDR3 protein comes from TCRdb applying MiXCR to the reads. Among around 10,000 distinct CDR3 sequences listed, about a fifth were seen once. These receptor sequences come from a human patient who had a liver transplant. Among the T cells, some may be from the graft donor. CDR3s include the opening cysteine and the closing phenylalanine or tryptophan. The D gene is left open where the match is weak. Clone size, where shown, is once, few, many, or a class for clones that have expanded.

size: -
J: TRBJ1-1
V: TRBV12-5
D: TRBD1
DNA: TGTGCTAGTGGTACGGGACAGCCGAACACTGAAGCTTTCTTT
CDR3: CASGTGQPNTEAFF

size: -
J: TRBJ1-5
V: TRBV20-1
D: -
DNA: TGCAGTGCTAGACGCGACAGCCTCGATCAGCCCCAGCATTTT
CDR3: CSARRDSLDQPQHF

size: medium-sized
J: TRBJ1-5
V: TRBV19
D: -
DNA: TGTGCCAGTAGCACGGCCAGCTATAGCAATCAGCCCCAGCATTTT
CDR3: CASSTASYSNQPQHF

size: -
J: TRBJ2-7
V: TRBV6-1
D: -
DNA: TGTGCCAGCAGTTGGACATCAGACTACGAGCAGTACTTC
CDR3: CASSWTSDYEQYF

size: medium-sized
J: TRBJ2-5
V: TRBV13
D: -
DNA: TGTGCCAGCAGCTTAGGCCTCCGGGGATGGGGGTATGAAGAGACCCAGTACTTC
CDR3: CASSLGLRGWGYEETQYF

size: medium-sized
J: TRBJ2-2
V: TRBV6-1
D: -
DNA: TGTGCCAGCAGTGTGGATAAGAACGGGGAGCTGTTTTTT
CDR3: CASSVDKNGELFF

size: -
J: TRBJ1-6
V: TRBV20-1
D: TRBD1
DNA: TGCAGCGGCCTAGGGACAGGGCTTTCACCCCTCCACTTT
CDR3: CSGLGTGLSPLHF

size: -
J: TRBJ1-2
V: TRBV28
D: TRBD1
DNA: TGTGCCAGCACCCCCCCGACAGGGGGTTATGGCTACACCTTC
CDR3: CASTPPTGGYGYTF

size: medium-sized
J: TRBJ2-5
V: TRBV6-1
D: TRBD1
DNA: TGTGCCAGCAGACTCACAGGGGTAGGGGAGACCCAGTACTTC
CDR3: CASRLTGVGETQYF

size: medium-sized
J: TRBJ1-1
V: TRBV6-1
D: -
DNA: TGTGCCGGTGCGTTTACAGTGAACACTGAAGCTTTCTTT
CDR3: CAGAFTVNTEAFF

size: -
J: TRBJ2-7
V: TRBV20-1
D: TRBD1
DNA: TGCAGTGCTAGAGAGTTCGGGACAGGGATTCTCGAGCAGTACTTC
CDR3: CSAREFGTGILEQYF

size: few
J: TRBJ1-3
V: TRBV6-2/TRBV6-3
D: -
DNA: TGTGCCAGCAGGCCACAGAGGAACTCTGGAAACACCATATATTTT
CDR3: CASRPQRNSGNTIYF

size: -
J: TRBJ1-1
V: TRBV20-1
D: -
DNA: TGCAGTGCTAGTCGACAGACGAACACTGAAGCTTTCTTT
CDR3: CSASRQTNTEAFF

size: medium-sized
J: TRBJ2-1
V: TRBV6-1
D: -
DNA: TGTGCCAGCAGTGAAACGACAGTCTCCTACAATGAGCAGTTCTTC
CDR3: CASSETTVSYNEQFF

size: many
J: TRBJ2-2
V: TRBV7-9
D: -
DNA: TGTGCCAGCAGCTTAGCTCGGGGGGCCAGAGGCGGGGAGCTGTTTTTT
CDR3: CASSLARGARGGELFF

size: medium-sized
J: TRBJ2-1
V: TRBV19
D: -
DNA: TGTGCCAGTAGTATAGTGGCAGGGTACGAAACCGACAATGAGCAGTTCTTC
CDR3: CASSIVAGYETDNEQFF

size: many
J: TRBJ2-1
V: TRBV5-6
D: TRBD2
DNA: TGTGCCAGCAGCTCCCTAGCGGGGCCTTCGGGTGAGCAGTTCTTC
CDR3: CASSSLAGPSGEQFF

size: -
J: TRBJ1-1
V: TRBV20-1
D: TRBD1
DNA: TGCAGTGCTAGAACCACAGGGGGCACTGAAGCTTTCTTT
CDR3: CSARTTGGTEAFF

size: -
J: TRBJ1-5
V: TRBV12-5
D: -
DNA: TGTGCTAGTGGTTTGGGAACCGGGACAAGATACAATCAGCCCCAGCATTTT
CDR3: CASGLGTGTRYNQPQHF

size: medium-sized
J: TRBJ1-1
V: TRBV29-1
D: -
DNA: TGCAGCGGGGAGAGGGGGGCCATGAACACTGAAGCTTTCTTT
CDR3: CSGERGAMNTEAFF

size: -
J: TRBJ2-7
V: TRBV5-4
D: -
DNA: TGTGCCAGCAGCCCCCCCGGCAAGTCCTACGAGCAGTACTTC
CDR3: CASSPPGKSYEQYF

size: medium-sized
J: TRBJ2-3
V: TRBV9
D: TRBD2
DNA: TGTGCCAGCAGCGTAGGCGGGGGGCATAGCACAGATACGCAGTATTTT
CDR3: CASSVGGGHSTDTQYF

size: medium-sized
J: TRBJ1-2
V: TRBV28
D: -
DNA: TGTGCCAGCAGTTCTCAGGGTTCTGATCGTGGCTACACCTTC
CDR3: CASSSQGSDRGYTF

size: -
J: TRBJ2-5
V: TRBV20-1
D: -
DNA: TGCAGTGCTAGGGCCAAGAGCGGGCCCAGACAAGAGACCCAGTACTTC
CDR3: CSARAKSGPRQETQYF

size: many
J: TRBJ1-6
V: TRBV27
D: -
DNA: TGTGCCAGCAGTCCCGGGGATCGGAGTAATTCACCCCTCCACTTT
CDR3: CASSPGDRSNSPLHF

size: many
J: TRBJ2-7
V: TRBV6-5
D: TRBD1
DNA: TGTGCCAGCAGGCGCCCGGGACAGCTCGAGCAGTACTTC
CDR3: CASRRPGQLEQYF

size: many
J: TRBJ2-5
V: TRBV28
D: -
DNA: TGTGCCAGCAGTGAACAGGTTCTTTCCTTACAAGAGACCCAGTACTTC
CDR3: CASSEQVLSLQETQYF

size: medium-sized
J: TRBJ2-1
V: TRBV19
D: -
DNA: TGTGCCAGTAGACTCGGGGGAGCCGGACGGGAGCAGTTCTTC
CDR3: CASRLGGAGREQFF

size: -
J: TRBJ1-1
V: TRBV20-1
D: -
DNA: TGCAGTGCTAGAGAAGGGGGGTTGAACACTGAAGCTTTCTTT
CDR3: CSAREGGLNTEAFF

size: medium-sized
J: TRBJ1-6
V: TRBV27
D: -
DNA: TGTGCCAGCAGTTTAAAGGGAGATAATTCACCCCTCCACTTT
CDR3: CASSLKGDNSPLHF

size: many
J: TRBJ1-2
V: TRBV6-5
D: TRBD1
DNA: TGTGCCAGCAGCGTCGACAGGGGTCATGGCTACACCTTC
CDR3: CASSVDRGHGYTF

size: medium-sized
J: TRBJ2-1
V: TRBV18
D: TRBD2
DNA: TGTGCCAGCTCACCCCTCGGGAGGGGTGACGGTGAGCAGTTCTTC
CDR3: CASSPLGRGDGEQFF

size: few
J: TRBJ2-1
V: TRBV29-1
D: -
DNA: TGCAGCTCCAGAGAGGACACCGGGACCCCTATTGAAGAGCAGTTCTTC
CDR3: CSSREDTGTPIEEQFF

size: medium-sized
J: TRBJ1-6
V: TRBV19
D: -
DNA: TGTGCCAGTAGTATAACAGGGTCAAATTCACCCCTCCACTTT
CDR3: CASSITGSNSPLHF

size: -
J: TRBJ1-2
V: TRBV12-3/TRBV12-4
D: -
DNA: TGTGCCAGCAGTTTGAGCCGGACAGCGGACTATGGCTACACCTTC
CDR3: CASSLSRTADYGYTF

size: many
J: TRBJ2-7
V: TRBV11-2
D: -
DNA: TGTGCCAGCAGCTTAGACTCGGGCGGACTGAGGGCGGAGCAGTACTTC
CDR3: CASSLDSGGLRAEQYF

size: few
J: TRBJ2-7
V: TRBV7-9
D: -
DNA: TGTGCCAGCAGCTTTGGGAGACTGTATGGCGAGCAGTACTTC
CDR3: CASSFGRLYGEQYF

size: medium-sized
J: TRBJ2-2
V: TRBV6-5
D: -
DNA: TGTGCCAGCAGTTATGGTCTTAACACCGGGGAGCTGTTTTTT
CDR3: CASSYGLNTGELFF